One and the same sample provided the 10 T cell receptor beta chains below, sequenced in a study of response to subunit inactivated influenza vaccine. TCRdb redid the calling of the RT-PCR reads with MiXCR, one entry per CDR3 protein. In the table there are about 700,000 distinct CDR3 sequences, around 14% of which are singletons. The source material was PBMCs from blood, sampled less than 15 days before vaccination. These receptors originate from a man in his fifties or sixties who received an inactivated influenza vaccine.

This clonotype has at least ten counts. CDR3 protein: CATSRAISTGYGYTF. The CDR3 DNA is TGTGCCACCAGCAGAGCCATCTCCACAGGCTATGGCTACACCTTC. The chain carries TRBV15 and TRBJ1-2, with D maybe TRBD1 (5 bases). The V gene's germline CDR1 is LNHNV and CDR2 YYDKDF (reference sequence). CDR3 size: 15 residues. The V end lost 1 base, the J end lost 4 bases, and 13 bases lay between the germline ends.

The J gene is TRBJ2-1, the V gene TRBV7-2; unclear D gene. Trimming cost V 3 bases and J 2 bases, with 14 bases left between them. CDR1 and CDR2 (germline): SGHTA, FQGNSA. The CDR3 sequence is 16 residues long. In DNA form, the CDR3 reads TGTGCCAGCAGCTTTGCCCAACCGGGTCCCTACAATGAGCAGTTCTTC. This gives the protein CASSFAQPGPYNEQFF.

This chain connects TRBV12-3 or TRBV12-4 to TRBJ1-6, with D uncertain. This CDR3 is built from 15 residues. Trimming removed 6 bases from V and 0 bases from J, with 9 bases in between. The CDR3 reads CASRAESSYNSPLHF. For the CDR3, the DNA is TGTGCCAGCAGGGCGGAGAGCTCCTATAATTCACCCCTCCACTTT.

This clonotype was detected a few times. The chain links TRBV29-1 to TRBJ2-2; the D is unclear. This CDR3 has 12 amino acids. CDR1 and CDR2 (germline): SQVTM, ANQGSEA. The V end lost 4 bases, the J end lost 6 bases, and 9 bases lay between the germline ends. DNA of the CDR3: TGCAGCGTTGGGTTAACCGCCGGGGAGCTGTTTTTT. The encoded protein is CSVGLTAGELFF.

The genes are TRBV28 and TRBJ2-7, with 9 bases matching TRBD1. This CDR3 spans 14 amino acids. Losses at the gene ends were 6 bases for V and 4 bases for J; bases not matched to a gene: 7. Looked up from germline, CDR1 is MDHEN and CDR2 is SYDVKM. CDR3 region: CASRSGGQGYEQYF. The CDR3 nucleotides are TGTGCCAGCAGATCCGGGGGACAGGGTTACGAGCAGTACTTC.

The rearrangement uses TRBV7-8 and TRBJ2-1; TRBD1 or TRBD2 may be the D gene (6 bases each). The CDR3 extends over 16 amino acids. Between the trimmed V and J ends, which lost 5 bases and 3 bases, there was a span of 17 bases. CDR1 and CDR2 (germline): SGHVS, FQNEAQ. DNA of the CDR3: TGTGCCAGCAGCCCGAGAATTGGGGGGCACTACAATGAGCAGTTCTTC. It translates to CASSPRIGGHYNEQFF.

V usage is TRBV28 and J usage is TRBJ2-7, with D perhaps TRBD2 (6 bases). V was trimmed by 4 bases and J by 2 bases, leaving 18 bases between them. Germline lookup yields CDR1 MDHEN and CDR2 SYDVKM. The CDR3 is 16 amino acids. The CDR3 coding sequence is TGTGCCAGCAGTTGGGGCGAGTCGGGACTCACCTACGAGCAGTACTTC. It specifies CASSWGESGLTYEQYF.

This clonotype was seen ten or more times. The gene calls are TRBV28 and TRBJ2-2; no clear D. Between the trimmed V and J ends, which lost 5 bases and 7 bases, there was a span of 11 bases. CDR3 length: 13 amino acids. Germline-derived CDR1 and CDR2 are MDHEN and SYDVKM. The CDR3 sequence is CASSPPYGGELFF. DNA of the CDR3: TGTGCCAGCAGTCCCCCCTATGGCGGGGAGCTGTTTTTT.

The sample holds a few counts of this clonotype. The chain recombines TRBV4-1 with TRBJ2-3; TRBD1 might be the D (6 bases). The CDR3 runs 15 residues. The V end lost 2 bases, the J end lost 0 bases, and 9 bases lay between the germline ends. Germline values: CDR1 MGHRA, CDR2 YSYEKL. The CDR3 sequence: CASSQFGQSTDTQYF. The DNA of the CDR3 is TGCGCCAGCAGCCAATTTGGACAGAGCACAGATACGCAGTATTTT.

There are a few counts of this clonotype. V usage is TRBV2 and J usage is TRBJ1-5; no reliable D call. The germline V and J ends were trimmed by 1 base and 8 bases, with 6 bases remaining between them. The length of the CDR3 is 12 residues. Looked up from germline, CDR1 is SNHLY and CDR2 is FYNNEI. Written as DNA, the CDR3 is TGTGCCAGCAGTGAAGGGGCAGAGCCCCAGCATTTT. Encoded protein: CASSEGAEPQHF.